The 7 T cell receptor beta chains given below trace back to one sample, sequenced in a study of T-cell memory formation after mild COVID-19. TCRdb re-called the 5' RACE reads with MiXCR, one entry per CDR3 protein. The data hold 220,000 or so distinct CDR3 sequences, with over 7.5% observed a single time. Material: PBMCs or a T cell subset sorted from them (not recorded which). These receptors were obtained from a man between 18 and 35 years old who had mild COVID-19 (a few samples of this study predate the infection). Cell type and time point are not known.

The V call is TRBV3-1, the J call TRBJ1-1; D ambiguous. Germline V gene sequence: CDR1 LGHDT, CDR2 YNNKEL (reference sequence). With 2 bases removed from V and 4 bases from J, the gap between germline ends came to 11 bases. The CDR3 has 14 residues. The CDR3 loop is CASSQYAGGTEAFF. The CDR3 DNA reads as TGTGCCAGCAGCCAATATGCCGGAGGCACTGAAGCTTTCTTT.

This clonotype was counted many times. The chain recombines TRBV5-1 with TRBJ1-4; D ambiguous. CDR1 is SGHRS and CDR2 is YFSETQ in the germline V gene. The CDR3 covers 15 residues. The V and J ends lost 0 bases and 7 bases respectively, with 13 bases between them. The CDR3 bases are TGCGCCAGCAGCTTGGATCGGGGTTGGGGTGAAAAACTGTTTTTT. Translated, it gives CASSLDRGWGEKLFF.

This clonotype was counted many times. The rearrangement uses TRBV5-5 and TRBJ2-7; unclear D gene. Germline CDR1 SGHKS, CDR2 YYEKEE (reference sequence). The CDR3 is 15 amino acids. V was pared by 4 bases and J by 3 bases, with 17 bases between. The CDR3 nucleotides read TGTGCCAGCAGCGAGCCATCGGGCAAAGTCTACGAGCAGTACTTC. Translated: CASSEPSGKVYEQYF.

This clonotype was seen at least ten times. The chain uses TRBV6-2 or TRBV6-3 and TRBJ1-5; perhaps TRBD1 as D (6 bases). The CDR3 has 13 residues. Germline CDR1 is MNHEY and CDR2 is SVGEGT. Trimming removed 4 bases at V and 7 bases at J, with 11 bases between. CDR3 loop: CASSFRGPQPQHF. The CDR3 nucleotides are TGTGCCAGCAGTTTCAGGGGACCCCAGCCCCAGCATTTT.

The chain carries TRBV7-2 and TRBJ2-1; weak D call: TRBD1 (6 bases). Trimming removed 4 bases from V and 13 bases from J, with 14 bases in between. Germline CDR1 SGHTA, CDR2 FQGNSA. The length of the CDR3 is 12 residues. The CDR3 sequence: CASSSIGTQQFF. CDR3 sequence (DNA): TGTGCCAGCAGCTCCATCGGGACACAACAGTTCTTC.

For the CDR3, the DNA is TGTGCCAGCAGTAGAAGGGGTTCCGATGAGCAGTTCTTC. Translation gives CASSRRGSDEQFF. The chain couples TRBV28 to TRBJ2-1; tentatively, D is TRBD1 (5 bases). This CDR3 is 13 amino acids long. Trimming shortened V by 5 bases and J by 8 bases, and 13 bases separated the two germline ends. CDR1 and CDR2 (germline): MDHEN, SYDVKM. Full variable domain (remainder filled in from reference TRBV28 and TRBJ2-1): DVKVTQSSRYLVKRTGEKVFLECVQDMDHENMFWYRQDPGLGLRLIYFSYDVKMKEKGDIPEGYSVSREKKERFSLILESASTNQTSMYLCASSRRGSDEQFFGPGTRLTVL.

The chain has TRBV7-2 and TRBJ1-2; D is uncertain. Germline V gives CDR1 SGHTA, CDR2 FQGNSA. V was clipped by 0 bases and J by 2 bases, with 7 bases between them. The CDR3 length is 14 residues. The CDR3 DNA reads TGTGCCAGCAGCTTAGCTCACTCAAACTATGGCTACACCTTC. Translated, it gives CASSLAHSNYGYTF.